This TCR beta chain is from a study of T cells in women clearing cervical HPV infection (dated by TCRdb to 2016 to 2019). A note on the overall study: The cases were roughly 25 women with histologically confirmed HPV16-related CIN3 or worse, and 2 of these cases were invasive cancers. Cases had a median age of almost 35 years compared with about 40 for controls, and baseline characteristics showed no significant differences between the groups. Nested within Costa Rica's Guanacaste HPV Natural History Study, an exploratory proof-of-principle case-control study compared TCR repertoires across cervical HPV16 outcomes. As quality controls, five blinded duplicates were added to each group, bringing the total to approximately 60 samples made up of around 50 participants and some ten replicates. The parent cohort enrolled 9,500 to 12,000 women aged 18 or older in Guanacaste, Costa Rica, in 1993 to 1994 and followed the women for about 7 years. The controls were 25 or so women whose single incident HPV16 infection cleared within 12 months with no development of precancer or cancer. Blood from cases was collected at the visit at which the lesion was first identified, whereas blood from controls was collected once infection was no longer detected. Since only a few of the women had HLA typing available, the possibility that HLA type was acting as a confounder could not be ruled out. Cases were matched to controls by age within five years and by the year the sample was collected. For cases, a median interval of 149 days, with an interquartile range of 90 to 200 days, was observed between lesion detection and blood sampling.

CDR1 LNHDA and CDR2 SQIVND were looked up in the germline V gene (reference sequence). Trimming leaves V shorter by 3 bases and J shorter by 1 base, with the junction holding 8 bases beyond the gene matches. Counted from cysteine to phenylalanine, this CDR3 has 16 amino acids. The DNA covers only part of the CDR3, 39 bases in frame from base 1. What the study reported, not specific to this receptor: T-cell numbers per sample were unknown, so richness differences could reflect varying T-cell content rather than repertoire biology. TCR repertoire richness was significantly higher in CIN3+ cases than in controls across sequencing depths, while evenness did not differ. Cases were distinguished from controls with an estimated AUC of over 0.75 by random forest classifiers combining richness and V gene abundances. Because of the cross-sectional design, the study could not determine whether the associations came before infection or resulted from infection, and neither effector/memory subsets nor HPV-specific T cells were isolated. Cases had lower TRBV6-7 relative abundance than controls (0.11% versus 0.16%; Bonferroni P = 0.0008).

Using the immunoSEQ assay, multiplex PCR amplified TCR beta CDR3 regions from an average of around 1,300 ng of genomic DNA per sample. The assay corrected primer bias using a complete synthetic TCR repertoire to establish an amplification baseline. Amplicons were sequenced on the Illumina platform. Per the source publication's procedure: Sequence errors were corrected by clustering with frequency ratios and a modified nearest-neighbor algorithm, and the sequences were then analyzed in the immunoSEQ Analyzer using IMGT gene definitions. At each rarefaction depth, TCR richness and evenness were averaged over 20 rarefaction repeats, and samples with fewer sequences than the depth were excluded. Wilcoxon rank sum tests with FDR correction were used to compare relative abundances of V, D and J genes between the groups. For the blinded duplicates, the intraclass correlation was roughly 96% for TCR richness and averaged 76.4% across roughly 72 gene segments. Drawn from immuneACCESS, this table holds only the in-frame rearrangements with V and J called that TCRdb kept. Clones are partly lost; checked studies trace under half to an unresolved V gene and leave the rest unexplained. Clone size and V and J calls were adopted from that table, with D and trimming inferred from the DNA. This sample's listing comprises 42,000 or so clones. Around 4.9% of the sample is held by the ten biggest clonotypes.

As regards this clone: Its binding antigen is unknown. From the germline J gene comes the end of the CDR3, since the read stops 3 residues before it.

Every participant had a single incident cervical HPV16 infection, and prevalent HPV16 infections were excluded. Cervical HPV DNA was detected by MY09/MY11 PCR and genotyped by dot-blot hybridization. Fifteen mL of heparinized blood were centrifuged, and the buffy coat was aliquoted, frozen at -30°C, then stored at -80°C. QIAGEN kits were used to extract genomic DNA from the buffy coat specimens. Recombination linked TRBV19 to TRBJ1-2; 7 central nucleotides agree with TRBD1. The sequence was obtained from a woman between 18 and 69 years old with a cervical HPV16 infection that either progressed to CIN3+ or cleared (not recorded which). The specimen sequenced was blood buffy coat. CDR3 protein: CASSMNAQGSNYGYTF. CDR3 DNA (partial): TGTGCCAGTAGTATGAATGCACAGGGGAGTAACTATGGC.